The rows below give T cell receptor beta chains drawn from one sample of a study of blood T cell repertoires in COVID-19. Only in-frame clones appear in the TCRdb table, and some are missing; sequencing was by immunoSEQ multiplex PCR. This sample has over 110,000 clones; 65% to 85% occur once, and the top ten carry 1.5% to 2.5%. The sample taken for sequencing was peripheral blood. These receptors all come from an older woman with acute or convalescent COVID-19. The CDR3 runs from the conserved cysteine through the conserved F or W. A D gene is named only where the DNA matches it firmly. A clone size is listed for some rows: how often the clone was seen (once, few, many), or a class if it is expanded.

CDR3aa: CASSREGVFADTQYF
CDR3nt: TGTGCCAGCAGCCGCGAGGGGGTATTCGCAGATACGCAGTATTTT
j_gene: TRBJ2-3
abundance: NA
len: 15
v_gene: TRBV7-9
d_gene: NA

CDR3aa: CASSNLGGTDRGGYTF
CDR3nt: TGTGCCAGCAGCAACCTAGGGGGGACTGACAGGGGTGGCTACACCTTC
j_gene: TRBJ1-2
abundance: NA
len: 16
v_gene: TRBV28
d_gene: TRBD1

CDR3aa: CASTRSGRAISYEQYF
CDR3nt: TGTGCCAGCACCAGGAGCGGGAGGGCGATATCCTACGAGCAGTACTTC
j_gene: TRBJ2-7
abundance: NA
len: 16
v_gene: TRBV7-9
d_gene: TRBD2

CDR3aa: CASSQQLAGPSYEQYF
CDR3nt: TGCGCCAGCAGCCAACAACTAGCGGGACCCTCCTACGAGCAGTACTTC
j_gene: TRBJ2-7
abundance: NA
len: 16
v_gene: TRBV4-1
d_gene: TRBD2

CDR3aa: CASSQGLARGELFF
CDR3nt: TGTGCCAGCAGCCAGGGACTAGCGCGCGGGGAGCTGTTTTTT
j_gene: TRBJ2-2
abundance: NA
len: 14
v_gene: TRBV3-1/TRBV3-2
d_gene: TRBD2

CDR3aa: CAISDSGSGQSSYNEQFF
CDR3nt: TGTGCCATCAGTGATAGCGGGAGTGGCCAAAGCTCCTACAATGAGCAGTTCTTC
j_gene: TRBJ2-1
abundance: NA
len: 18
v_gene: TRBV10-3
d_gene: TRBD2

CDR3aa: CASSQDRTGRPYNEQFF
CDR3nt: TGTGCCAGCAGCCAAGACCGGACAGGCCGGCCTTACAATGAGCAGTTCTTC
j_gene: TRBJ2-1
abundance: NA
len: 17
v_gene: TRBV3-1/TRBV3-2
d_gene: TRBD1

CDR3aa: CASSSGQGYAEAFF
CDR3nt: TGTGCCAGCAGCTCGGGACAGGGATATGCTGAAGCTTTCTTT
j_gene: TRBJ1-1
abundance: NA
len: 14
v_gene: TRBV11-1
d_gene: TRBD1

CDR3aa: CASSGKPTSGAGELFF
CDR3nt: TGTGCCAGCAGCGGAAAGCCTACTAGTGGCGCCGGGGAGCTGTTTTTT
j_gene: TRBJ2-2
abundance: NA
len: 16
v_gene: TRBV9
d_gene: NA

CDR3aa: CASSTAGLRRDGYTF
CDR3nt: TGCGCCAGCAGCACAGCGGGCCTCCGGCGGGATGGCTACACCTTC
j_gene: TRBJ1-2
abundance: NA
len: 15
v_gene: TRBV5-1
d_gene: NA

CDR3aa: CASSQEREGRETQYF
CDR3nt: TGCGCCAGCAGCCAAGAGAGGGAGGGGCGAGAGACCCAGTACTTC
j_gene: TRBJ2-5
abundance: NA
len: 15
v_gene: TRBV4-1
d_gene: TRBD2

CDR3aa: CSARDSQGEHF
CDR3nt: TGCAGTGCTAGAGATTCGCAGGGGGAACATTTT
j_gene: TRBJ1-5
abundance: NA
len: 11
v_gene: TRBV20-1
d_gene: TRBD1

CDR3aa: CASSLGGQAAQPQHF
CDR3nt: TGTGCCAGCAGCTTAGGAGGACAGGCGGCTCAGCCCCAGCATTTT
j_gene: TRBJ1-5
abundance: few
len: 15
v_gene: TRBV7-6
d_gene: TRBD1

CDR3aa: CSVVRVGGDHGGYTF
CDR3nt: TGCAGCGTTGTGCGTGTAGGGGGGGATCACGGTGGCTACACCTTC
j_gene: TRBJ1-2
abundance: NA
len: 15
v_gene: TRBV29-1
d_gene: NA

CDR3aa: CASSRGTGGETQYF
CDR3nt: TGTGCCAGCAGCCGGGGGACAGGGGGAGAGACCCAGTACTTC
j_gene: TRBJ2-5
abundance: NA
len: 14
v_gene: TRBV7-8
d_gene: TRBD1

CDR3aa: CASSLLSPLRGFYSNQPQHF
CDR3nt: TGTGCCAGTAGTCTTCTTTCCCCCCTTCGCGGATTCTATAGCAATCAGCCCCAGCATTTT
j_gene: TRBJ1-5
abundance: NA
len: 20
v_gene: TRBV19
d_gene: NA

CDR3aa: CASSGGAYEQYF
CDR3nt: TGTGCCAGCAGCGGCGGGGCTTACGAGCAGTACTTC
j_gene: TRBJ2-7
abundance: once
len: 12
v_gene: TRBV5-6
d_gene: NA

CDR3aa: CASSGGRGSYNEQFF
CDR3nt: TGTGCCAGCAGTGGAGGGAGGGGGTCTTACAATGAGCAGTTCTTC
j_gene: TRBJ2-1
abundance: NA
len: 15
v_gene: TRBV2
d_gene: NA

CDR3aa: CASSVRLAGLQETQYF
CDR3nt: TGCGCCAGCAGCGTAAGACTAGCGGGCCTCCAAGAGACCCAGTACTTC
j_gene: TRBJ2-5
abundance: many
len: 16
v_gene: TRBV5-1
d_gene: TRBD2

CDR3aa: CASSLALQGQGYEQYF
CDR3nt: TGCGCCAGCAGCTTGGCTCTCCAGGGGCAAGGCTACGAGCAGTACTTC
j_gene: TRBJ2-7
abundance: NA
len: 16
v_gene: TRBV5-1
d_gene: NA